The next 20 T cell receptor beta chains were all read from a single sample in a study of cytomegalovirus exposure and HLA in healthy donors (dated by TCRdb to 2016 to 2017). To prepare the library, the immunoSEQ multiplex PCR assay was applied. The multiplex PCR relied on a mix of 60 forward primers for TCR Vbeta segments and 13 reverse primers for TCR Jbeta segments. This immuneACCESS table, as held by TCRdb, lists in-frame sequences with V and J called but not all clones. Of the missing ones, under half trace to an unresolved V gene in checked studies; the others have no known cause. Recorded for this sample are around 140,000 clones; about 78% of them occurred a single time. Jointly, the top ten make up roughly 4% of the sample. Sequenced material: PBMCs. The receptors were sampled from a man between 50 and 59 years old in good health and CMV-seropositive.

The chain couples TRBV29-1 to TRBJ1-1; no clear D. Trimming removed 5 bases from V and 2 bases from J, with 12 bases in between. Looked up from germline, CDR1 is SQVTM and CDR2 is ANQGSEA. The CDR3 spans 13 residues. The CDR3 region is CSVKTTGNTEAFF. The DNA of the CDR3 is TGCAGCGTTAAAACGACGGGTAACACTGAAGCTTTCTTT.

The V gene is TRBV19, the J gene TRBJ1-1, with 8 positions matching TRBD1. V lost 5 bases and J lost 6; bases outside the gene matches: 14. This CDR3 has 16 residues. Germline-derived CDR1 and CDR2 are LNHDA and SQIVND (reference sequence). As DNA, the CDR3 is TGTGCCAGTAGTTTGGCAGGGGGCTCTAAGGTCTCTGAAGCTTTCTTT. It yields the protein CASSLAGGSKVSEAFF.

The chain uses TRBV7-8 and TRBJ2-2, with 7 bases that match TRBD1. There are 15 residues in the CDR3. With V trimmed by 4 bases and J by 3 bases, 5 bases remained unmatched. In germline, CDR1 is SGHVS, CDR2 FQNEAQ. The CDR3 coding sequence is TGTGCCAGCAGCTATACAGGGGTGGACACCGGGGAGCTGTTTTTT. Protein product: CASSYTGVDTGELFF.

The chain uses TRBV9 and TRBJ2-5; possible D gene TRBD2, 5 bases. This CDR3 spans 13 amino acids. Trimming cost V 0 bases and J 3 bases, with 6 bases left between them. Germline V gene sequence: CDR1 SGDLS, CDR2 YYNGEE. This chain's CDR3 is CASSVAGKETQYF. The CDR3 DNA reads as TGTGCCAGCAGCGTAGCCGGGAAAGAGACCCAGTACTTC.

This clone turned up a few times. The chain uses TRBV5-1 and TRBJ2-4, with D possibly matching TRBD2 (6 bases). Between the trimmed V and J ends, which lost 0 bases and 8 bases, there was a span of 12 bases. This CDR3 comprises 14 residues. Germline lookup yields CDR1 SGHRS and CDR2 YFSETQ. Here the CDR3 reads CASSLERAGYIQYF. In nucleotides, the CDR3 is TGCGCCAGCAGCTTGGAAAGGGCGGGATACATTCAGTACTTC.

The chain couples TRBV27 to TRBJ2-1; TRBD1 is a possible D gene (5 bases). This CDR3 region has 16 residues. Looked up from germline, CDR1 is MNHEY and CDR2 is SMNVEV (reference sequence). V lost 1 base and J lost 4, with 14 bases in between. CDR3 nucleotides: TGTGCCAGCAGTTTATATTGGGGCAGTTTATACAATGAGCAGTTCTTC. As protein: CASSLYWGSLYNEQFF.

The CDR3 DNA reads as TGTGCCAGCAGCGATAGCGGGGGGACGAACCAAGAGACCCAGTACTTC. Encoded protein: CASSDSGGTNQETQYF. The rearrangement uses TRBV9 and TRBJ2-5; 10 bases agree with TRBD2. Trimming cost V 3 bases and J 0 bases; bases outside gene matches: 5. The CDR3 has 16 amino acids. Germline loops: CDR1 SGDLS, CDR2 YYNGEE.

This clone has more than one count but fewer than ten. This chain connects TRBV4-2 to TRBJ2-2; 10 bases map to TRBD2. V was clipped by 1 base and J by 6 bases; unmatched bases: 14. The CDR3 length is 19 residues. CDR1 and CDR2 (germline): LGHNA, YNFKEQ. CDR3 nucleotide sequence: TGTGCCAGCAGCCAAGCTTCGGTCCGCTCTAGCGGGAGATCCGGGGAGCTGTTTTTT. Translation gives CASSQASVRSSGRSGELFF.

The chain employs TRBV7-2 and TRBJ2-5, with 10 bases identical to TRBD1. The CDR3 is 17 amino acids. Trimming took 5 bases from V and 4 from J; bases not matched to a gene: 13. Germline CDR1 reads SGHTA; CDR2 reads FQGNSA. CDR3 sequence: CASSPALTGGRGETQYF. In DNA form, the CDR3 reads TGTGCCAGCAGCCCAGCCCTGACAGGGGGCAGGGGAGAGACCCAGTACTTC.

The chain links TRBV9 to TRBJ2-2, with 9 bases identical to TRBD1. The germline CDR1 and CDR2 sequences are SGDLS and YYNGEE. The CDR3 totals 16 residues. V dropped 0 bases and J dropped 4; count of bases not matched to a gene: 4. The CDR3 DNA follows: TGTGCCAGCAGCGTAGGTGGGACAGGGACCACCGGGGAGCTGTTTTTT. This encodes CASSVGGTGTTGELFF.

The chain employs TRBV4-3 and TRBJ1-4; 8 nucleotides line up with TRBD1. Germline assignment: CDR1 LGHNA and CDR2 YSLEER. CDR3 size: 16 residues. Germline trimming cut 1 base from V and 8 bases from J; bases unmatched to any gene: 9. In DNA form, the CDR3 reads TGCGCCAGCAGCCAAGGGGGTACAGGGGGGAACGAAAAACTGTTTTTT. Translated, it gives CASSQGGTGGNEKLFF.

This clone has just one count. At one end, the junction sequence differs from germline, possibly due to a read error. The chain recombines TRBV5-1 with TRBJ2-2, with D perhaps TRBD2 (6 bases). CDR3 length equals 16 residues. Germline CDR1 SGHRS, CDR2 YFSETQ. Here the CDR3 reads CASRGNAGLNAGELFF. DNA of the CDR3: TGCGCCAGCAGAGGTAATGCGGGACTGAACGCCGGGGAGCTGTTTTTT. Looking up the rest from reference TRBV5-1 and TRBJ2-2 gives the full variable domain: KAGVTQTPRYLIKTRGQQVTLSCSPISGHRSVSWYQQTPGQGLQFLFEYFSETQRNKGNFPGRFSGRQFSNSRSEMNVSTLELGDSALYLCASRGNAGLNAGELFFGEGSRLTVL.

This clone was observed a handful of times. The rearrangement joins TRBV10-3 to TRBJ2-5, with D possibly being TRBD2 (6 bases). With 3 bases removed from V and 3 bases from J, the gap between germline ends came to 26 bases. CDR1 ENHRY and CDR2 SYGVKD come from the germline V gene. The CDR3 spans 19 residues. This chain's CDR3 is CAISDPRGWGRVGEETQYF. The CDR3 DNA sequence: TGTGCCATCAGTGATCCACGGGGGTGGGGCAGGGTAGGGGAAGAGACCCAGTACTTC.

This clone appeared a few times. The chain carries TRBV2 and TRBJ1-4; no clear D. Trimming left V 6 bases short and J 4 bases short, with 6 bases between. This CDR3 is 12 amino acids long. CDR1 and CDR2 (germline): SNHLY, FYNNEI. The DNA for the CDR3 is TGTGCCAGCAGAGAGATTAATGAAAAACTGTTTTTT. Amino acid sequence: CASREINEKLFF.

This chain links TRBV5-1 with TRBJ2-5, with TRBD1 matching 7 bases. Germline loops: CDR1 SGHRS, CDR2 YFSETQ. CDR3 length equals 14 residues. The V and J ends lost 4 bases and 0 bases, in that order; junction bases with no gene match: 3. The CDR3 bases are TGCGCCAGCAGCACGACAGGGAACCAAGAGACCCAGTACTTC. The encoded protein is CASSTTGNQETQYF. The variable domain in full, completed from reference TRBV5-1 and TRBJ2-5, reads KAGVTQTPRYLIKTRGQQVTLSCSPISGHRSVSWYQQTPGQGLQFLFEYFSETQRNKGNFPGRFSGRQFSNSRSEMNVSTLELGDSALYLCASSTTGNQETQYFGPGTRLLVL.

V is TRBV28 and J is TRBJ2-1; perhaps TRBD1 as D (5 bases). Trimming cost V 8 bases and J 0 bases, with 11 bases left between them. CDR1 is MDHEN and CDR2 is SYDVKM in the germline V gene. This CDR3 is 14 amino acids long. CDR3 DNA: TGTGCCAGCCGACAGTCGAGCTCCTACAATGAGCAGTTCTTC. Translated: CASRQSSSYNEQFF.

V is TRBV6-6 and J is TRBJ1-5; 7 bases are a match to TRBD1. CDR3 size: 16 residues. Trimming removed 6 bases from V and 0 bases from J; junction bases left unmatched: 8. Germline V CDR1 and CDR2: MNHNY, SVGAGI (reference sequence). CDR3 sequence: CASSSQTGYSNQPQHF. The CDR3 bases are TGTGCCAGCAGCTCCCAGACAGGGTATAGCAATCAGCCCCAGCATTTT.

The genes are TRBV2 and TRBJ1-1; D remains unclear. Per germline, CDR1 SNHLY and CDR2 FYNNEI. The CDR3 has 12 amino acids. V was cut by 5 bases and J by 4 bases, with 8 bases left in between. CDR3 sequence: CASSSPGTEAFF. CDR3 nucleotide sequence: TGTGCCAGCAGTTCCCCAGGCACTGAAGCTTTCTTT.

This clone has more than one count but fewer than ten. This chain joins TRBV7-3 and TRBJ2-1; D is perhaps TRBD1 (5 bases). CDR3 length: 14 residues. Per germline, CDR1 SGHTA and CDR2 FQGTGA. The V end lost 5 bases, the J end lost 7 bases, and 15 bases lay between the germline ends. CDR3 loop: CASSPMSGINEQFF. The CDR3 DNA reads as TGTGCCAGCAGCCCCATGTCAGGGATTAATGAGCAGTTCTTC.

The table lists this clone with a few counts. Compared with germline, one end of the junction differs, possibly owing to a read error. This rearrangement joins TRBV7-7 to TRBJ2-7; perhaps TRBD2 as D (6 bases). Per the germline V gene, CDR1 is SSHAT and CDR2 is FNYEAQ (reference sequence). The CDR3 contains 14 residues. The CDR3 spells CASSPLEGSNEQYF. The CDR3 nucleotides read TGTGCTAGCAGCCCCCTGGAGGGGTCCAACGAGCAGTACTTC. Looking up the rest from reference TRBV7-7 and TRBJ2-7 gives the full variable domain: GAGVSQSPRYKVTKRGQDVTLRCDPISSHATLYWYQQALGQGPEFLTYFNYEAQPDKSGLPSDRFSAERPEGSISTLTIQRTEQRDSAMYRCASSPLEGSNEQYFGPGTRLTVT.